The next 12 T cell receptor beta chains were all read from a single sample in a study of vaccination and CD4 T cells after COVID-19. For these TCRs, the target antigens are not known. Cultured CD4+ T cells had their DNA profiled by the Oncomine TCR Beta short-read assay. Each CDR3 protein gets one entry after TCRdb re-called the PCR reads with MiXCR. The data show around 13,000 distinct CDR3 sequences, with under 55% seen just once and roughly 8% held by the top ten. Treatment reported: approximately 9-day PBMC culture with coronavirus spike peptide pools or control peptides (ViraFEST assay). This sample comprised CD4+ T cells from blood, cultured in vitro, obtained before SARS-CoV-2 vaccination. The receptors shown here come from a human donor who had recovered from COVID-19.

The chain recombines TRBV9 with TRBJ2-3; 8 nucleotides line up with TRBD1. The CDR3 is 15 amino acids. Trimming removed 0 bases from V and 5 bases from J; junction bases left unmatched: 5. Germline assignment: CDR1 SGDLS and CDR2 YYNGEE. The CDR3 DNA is TGTGCCAGCAGCGTAGGATCCAGGGGGCAAGATACGCAGTATTTT. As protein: CASSVGSRGQDTQYF.

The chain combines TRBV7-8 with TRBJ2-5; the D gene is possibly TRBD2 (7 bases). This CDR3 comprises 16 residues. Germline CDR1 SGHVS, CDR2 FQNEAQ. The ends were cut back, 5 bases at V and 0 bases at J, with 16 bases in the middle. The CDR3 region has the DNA TGTGCCAGCAGCCTTAGAGGGGGGGGGTACCAAGAGACCCAGTACTTC. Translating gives CASSLRGGGYQETQYF. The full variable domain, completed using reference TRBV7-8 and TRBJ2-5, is GAGVSQSPRYKVAKRGQDVALRCDPISGHVSLFWYQQALGQGPEFLTYFQNEAQLDKSGLPSDRFFAERPEGSVSTLKIQRTQQEDSAVYLCASSLRGGGYQETQYFGPGTRLLVL.

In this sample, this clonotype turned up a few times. The CDR3 sequence: CASSLETGGVSEAFF. The DNA of the CDR3 is TGTGCCAGCAGCTTGGAGACAGGGGGAGTCTCTGAAGCTTTCTTT. The J gene is TRBJ1-1, the V gene TRBV7-2; TRBD1 matches 9 bases. There are 15 residues in the CDR3. Per germline, CDR1 SGHTA and CDR2 FQGNSA. V trimming: 3 bases; J trimming: 6 bases; junction bases outside the gene matches: 8.

The DNA of the CDR3 is TGTGCCAGCAGCTTAGGTCTAGGGGGGAGGTACAATGAGCAGTTCTTC. Its translation: CASSLGLGGRYNEQFF. The chain has TRBV7-3 and TRBJ2-1, with D possibly called TRBD1 or TRBD2 (6 bases each). CDR1 and CDR2 (germline): SGHTA, FQGTGA. The CDR3 contains 16 residues. V was clipped by 2 bases and J by 4 bases, with 15 bases between them.

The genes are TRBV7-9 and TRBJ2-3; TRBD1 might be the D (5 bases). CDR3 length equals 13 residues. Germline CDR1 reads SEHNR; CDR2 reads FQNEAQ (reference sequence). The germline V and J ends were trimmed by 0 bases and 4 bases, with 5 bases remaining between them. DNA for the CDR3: TGTGCCAGCAGCTTAGCAGGGGCAGATACGCAGTATTTT. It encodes CASSLAGADTQYF. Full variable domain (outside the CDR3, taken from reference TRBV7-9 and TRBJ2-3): DTGVSQNPRHKITKRGQNVTFRCDPISEHNRLYWYRQTLGQGPEFLTYFQNEAQLEKSRLLSDRFSAERPKGSFSTLEIQRTEQGDSAMYLCASSLAGADTQYFGPGTRLTVL.

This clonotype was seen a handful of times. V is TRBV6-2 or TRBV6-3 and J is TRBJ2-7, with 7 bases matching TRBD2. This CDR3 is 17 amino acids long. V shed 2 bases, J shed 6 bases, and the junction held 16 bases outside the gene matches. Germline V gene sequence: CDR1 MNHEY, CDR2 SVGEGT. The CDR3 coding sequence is TGTGCCAGCAGTTACAACGCGAAGGGGACTACGTCTTCCGAGCAGTACTTC. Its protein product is CASSYNAKGTTSSEQYF.

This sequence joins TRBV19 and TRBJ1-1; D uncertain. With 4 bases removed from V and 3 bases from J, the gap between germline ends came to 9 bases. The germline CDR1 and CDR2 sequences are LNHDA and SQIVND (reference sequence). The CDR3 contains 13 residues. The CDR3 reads CASSRQADTEAFF. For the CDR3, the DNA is TGTGCCAGTAGTAGACAAGCGGACACTGAAGCTTTCTTT.

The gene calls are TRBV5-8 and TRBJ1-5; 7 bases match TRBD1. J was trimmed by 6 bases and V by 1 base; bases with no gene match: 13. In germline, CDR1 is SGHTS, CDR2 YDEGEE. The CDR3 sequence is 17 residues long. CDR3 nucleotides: TGTGCCAGCAGCTTGTACGGAAACAGGGGACAACTTCAGCCCCAGCATTTT. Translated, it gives CASSLYGNRGQLQPQHF.

The CDR3 spells CASSWAGGNTGELFF. For the CDR3, the DNA is TGTGCCAGCAGCTGGGCAGGGGGGAATACCGGGGAGCTGTTTTTT. The V call is TRBV11-2, the J call TRBJ2-2, with D perhaps TRBD1 (7 bases). There are 15 residues in the CDR3. V was clipped by 4 bases and J by 5 bases, with 14 bases between them. Germline V gene sequence: CDR1 SGHAT, CDR2 FQNNGV. The whole variable domain, remainder taken from reference TRBV11-2 and TRBJ2-2, is EAGVAQSPRYKIIEKRQSVAFWCNPISGHATLYWYQQILGQGPKLLIQFQNNGVVDDSQLPKDRFSAERLKGVDSTLKIQPAKLEDSAVYLCASSWAGGNTGELFFGEGSRLTVL.

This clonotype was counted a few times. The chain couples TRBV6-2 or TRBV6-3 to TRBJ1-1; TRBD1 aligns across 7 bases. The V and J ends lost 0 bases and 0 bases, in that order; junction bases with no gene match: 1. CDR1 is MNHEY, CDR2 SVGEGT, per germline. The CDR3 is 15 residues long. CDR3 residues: CASSYSGTVNTEAFF. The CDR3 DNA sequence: TGTGCCAGCAGTTACTCCGGGACAGTGAACACTGAAGCTTTCTTT.

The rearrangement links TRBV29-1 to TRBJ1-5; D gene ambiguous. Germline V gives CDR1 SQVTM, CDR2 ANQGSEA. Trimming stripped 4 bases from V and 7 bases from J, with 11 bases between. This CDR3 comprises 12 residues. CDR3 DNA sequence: TGCAGCGTTGGTGAGGGTACCCAGCCCCAGCATTTT. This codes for CSVGEGTQPQHF.

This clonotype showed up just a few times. CDR3 bases: TGCAGTGCCGAACCGGGTCTCAACTGGAACACTGAAGCTTTCTTT. This encodes CSAEPGLNWNTEAFF. The chain recombines TRBV20-1 with TRBJ1-1, with D hard to call. V lost 6 bases to trimming and J lost 1 base, with 18 bases between them. CDR1 and CDR2 (germline): DFQATT, SNEGSKA (reference sequence). The CDR3 totals 15 residues.